The 23 T cell receptor beta chains listed next were all sequenced from one sample in a study of blood T cell repertoires in COVID-19. Profiling relied on immunoSEQ multiplex PCR, and the TCRdb table lists in-frame clones only, not all of them. The data contain around 300,000 clones, around 84% of them seen just once; the ten biggest clones take up under 3%. Sequencing was carried out using PBMCs or T cells enriched from blood (not recorded which). These receptors all come from a woman aged 45-59 years who had recovered from COVID-19.

The genes are TRBV5-6 and TRBJ1-2, with no clear D. V lost 4 bases, J lost 3 bases, and 16 bases lay in between. This CDR3 has 15 amino acids. CDR1 is SGHDT and CDR2 is YYEEEE in the germline V gene. CDR3: CASSPGMTEYYGYTF. The CDR3 region has the DNA TGTGCCAGCAGCCCGGGAATGACGGAATACTATGGCTACACCTTC. Full variable domain (remainder filled in from reference TRBV5-6 and TRBJ1-2): DAGVTQSPTHLIKTRGQQVTLRCSPKSGHDTVSWYQQALGQGPQFIFQYYEEEERQRGNFPDRFSGHQFPNYSSELNVNALLLGDSALYLCASSPGMTEYYGYTFGSGTRLTVV.

The rearrangement links TRBV11-2 to TRBJ2-1, with D perhaps matching TRBD2 (6 bases). CDR3 length equals 15 residues. Trimming removed 1 base at V and 0 bases at J, with 7 bases between. Germline CDR1 is SGHAT and CDR2 is FQNNGV. The chain's CDR3 is CASSLGGVSYNEQFF. In nucleotides, the CDR3 is TGTGCCAGCAGCTTAGGCGGGGTCTCCTACAATGAGCAGTTCTTC.

This chain connects TRBV7-9 to TRBJ1-1; TRBD1 is a possible D gene (6 bases). CDR1 is SEHNR, CDR2 FQNEAQ, per germline (reference sequence). The CDR3 sequence is 16 residues long. V lost 7 bases and J lost 0, with 18 bases in between. The CDR3: CASTPDRLLLNTEAFF. CDR3 nucleotide sequence: TGTGCCAGCACCCCTGACAGGCTATTACTGAACACTGAAGCTTTCTTT.

The gene calls are TRBV18 and TRBJ2-2; 8 bases are shared with TRBD2. Unmatched junction bases numbered 5, after V lost 4 bases and J lost 1 base. The CDR3 is made up of 16 amino acids. Looked up from germline, CDR1 is KGHSH and CDR2 is LQKENI. CDR3 sequence reads: CASSRGTSLNTGELFF. CDR3 DNA sequence: TGTGCCAGCTCACGGGGGACTAGTCTGAACACCGGGGAGCTGTTTTTT.

V usage is TRBV27 and J usage is TRBJ1-2; D perhaps matches TRBD1 (5 bases). V was clipped by 6 bases and J by 7 bases, with 18 bases between them. Per the germline V gene, CDR1 is MNHEY and CDR2 is SMNVEV (reference sequence). The CDR3 has 14 amino acids. CDR3 DNA: TGTGCCAGCAGAATTTCGGGGGAGGGGCGTGGCTACACCTTC. It specifies CASRISGEGRGYTF.

The chain carries TRBV3-1 (or the pseudogene TRBV3-2) and TRBJ1-1; weak D call: TRBD1 (5 bases). The germline V and J ends were trimmed by 5 bases and 3 bases, with 13 bases remaining between them. The CDR3 runs to 14 residues. Germline assignment: CDR1 LGHDT and CDR2 YNNKEL (reference sequence). The CDR3 coding sequence is TGTGCCAGCAGCAGCTGGGGGGACTACACTGAAGCTTTCTTT. Translating it yields CASSSWGDYTEAFF.

This clone was seen many times. This CDR3 is CASSGRTGTSTEAFF. CDR3 in DNA: TGCGCCAGCAGCGGGAGGACAGGGACGTCGACTGAAGCTTTCTTT. The chain is built from TRBV5-1 and TRBJ1-1, with TRBD1 identical over 8 bases. With V trimmed by 4 bases and J by 5 bases, 10 bases remained unmatched. The CDR3 contains 15 residues. Germline-derived CDR1 and CDR2 are SGHRS and YFSETQ.

The chain carries TRBV15 and TRBJ2-5; weak D call: TRBD2 (6 bases). Germline V gives CDR1 LNHNV, CDR2 YYDKDF (reference sequence). The germline V and J ends were trimmed by 3 bases and 7 bases, with 12 bases remaining between them. The CDR3 has 13 amino acids. Here the CDR3 reads CATSRGAEGTQYF. The CDR3 DNA sequence: TGTGCCACCAGCAGGGGAGCGGAGGGGACCCAGTACTTC.

This clone was counted at least ten times. The gene calls are TRBV11-2 and TRBJ2-2; tentative D call: TRBD2 (5 bases). The germline gives CDR1 SGHAT, CDR2 FQNNGV. Deletions cut 0 bases from V and 6 bases from J, with 8 bases between. The CDR3 has 14 amino acids. CDR3 region: CASSLDLGAGELFF. DNA for the CDR3: TGTGCCAGCAGCTTAGATCTCGGGGCCGGGGAGCTGTTTTTT.

The rearrangement uses TRBV3-1 (or the pseudogene TRBV3-2) and TRBJ2-2; D may be TRBD2 (5 bases). Germline V gene lookup returns CDR1 LGHDT and CDR2 YNNKEL (reference sequence). CDR3 length equals 18 residues. Trimming removed 7 bases from V and 0 bases from J, with 21 bases in between. DNA of the CDR3: TGTGCCAGCAACCCCTACCCCGGGATCCCAACGAACACCGGGGAGCTGTTTTTT. Its protein is CASNPYPGIPTNTGELFF.

The J gene is TRBJ1-1, the V gene TRBV27; unclear D gene. The V gene lost 3 bases and the J gene lost 1 base, with 12 bases spanning the gap. The germline V gene has CDR1 MNHEY and CDR2 SMNVEV (reference sequence). This CDR3 spans 15 amino acids. CDR3 protein: CASSFRNSKNTEAFF. For the CDR3, the DNA is TGTGCCAGCAGTTTTAGGAACAGCAAGAACACTGAAGCTTTCTTT.

This clone was observed a single time. The chain joins TRBV28 to TRBJ2-1, with D possibly being TRBD2 (6 bases). The germline V gene encodes CDR1 MDHEN and CDR2 SYDVKM. V lost 6 bases and J lost 2, with 11 bases in between. The CDR3 is 14 residues long. CDR3 DNA sequence: TGTGCCAGCAGAGAGCGGGCTACCTACAATGAGCAGTTCTTC. This codes for CASRERATYNEQFF.

The chain links TRBV19 to TRBJ1-2, with a weak D call TRBD1 (5 bases). The germline gives CDR1 LNHDA, CDR2 SQIVND (reference sequence). The CDR3 is 11 amino acids. Trimming stripped 9 bases from V and 3 bases from J, with 8 bases between. CDR3 residues: CASGHYYGYTF. The CDR3 DNA follows: TGTGCCAGCGGACACTACTATGGCTACACCTTC.

The genes are TRBV19 and TRBJ2-3; 7 nucleotides match TRBD2. The CDR3 runs 17 residues. The germline V gene encodes CDR1 LNHDA and CDR2 SQIVND (reference sequence). V was clipped by 6 bases and J by 2 bases; unmatched bases: 14. CDR3 bases: TGTGCCAGTAGCCCCTCGATAGCGGCGGGAGACACAGATACGCAGTATTTT. Amino acid sequence: CASSPSIAAGDTDTQYF.

This chain uses TRBV18 with TRBJ2-7, with 9 bases that match TRBD2. Germline CDR1 is KGHSH and CDR2 is LQKENI. The V and J ends lost 2 bases and 7 bases, in that order; junction bases with no gene match: 9. CDR3 length: 15 residues. This chain's CDR3 is CASSPEASGTGEQYF. The CDR3 nucleotides read TGTGCCAGCTCACCAGAGGCTAGCGGGACCGGGGAGCAGTACTTC.

The chain is built from TRBV5-1 and TRBJ2-1, with D hard to call. Germline CDR1 is SGHRS and CDR2 is YFSETQ. There are 15 residues in the CDR3. Trimming removed 3 bases from V and 0 bases from J, with 10 bases in between. CDR3 loop: CASSSQRVSYNEQFF. DNA for the CDR3: TGCGCCAGCAGCTCGCAAAGAGTCTCCTACAATGAGCAGTTCTTC.

The chain joins TRBV19 to TRBJ1-4; TRBD1 aligns across 9 bases. The germline V gene encodes CDR1 LNHDA and CDR2 SQIVND (reference sequence). The CDR3 spans 17 residues. With V trimmed by 10 bases and J by 7 bases, 19 bases remained unmatched. CDR3 protein: CATTFGQGTSRGEKLFF. The CDR3 DNA reads as TGTGCCACAACCTTTGGACAGGGGACCTCACGAGGTGAAAAACTGTTTTTT.

The CDR3 nucleotides are TGTGCCAGCAGTTACCAGGGGAACACTGAAGCTTTCTTT. This gives the protein CASSYQGNTEAFF. The chain employs TRBV6-2 or TRBV6-3 and TRBJ1-1; tentative D call: TRBD1 (5 bases). The V gene's germline CDR1 is MNHEY and CDR2 SVGEGT. The CDR3 runs 13 residues. The V end lost 2 bases, the J end lost 1 base, and 5 bases lay between the germline ends.

The chain joins TRBV11-2 to TRBJ1-2, with D uncertain. The V gene lost 1 base and the J gene lost 3 bases, with 18 bases spanning the gap. The CDR3 has 17 residues. The germline CDR1 and CDR2 sequences are SGHAT and FQNNGV. In nucleotides, the CDR3 is TGTGCCAGCAGCTTAGCCCCTGGACTGACGAATTACTATGGCTACACCTTC. It is translated as CASSLAPGLTNYYGYTF.

Here the CDR3 DNA reads TGTGCCAGCAGCCCTAACGGGCGGGGGGGCGAGGGTCAGCCCCAGCATTTT. Encoded protein: CASSPNGRGGEGQPQHF. The gene calls are TRBV7-2 and TRBJ1-5; maybe TRBD1 (6 bases). The germline gives CDR1 SGHTA, CDR2 FQGNSA. The CDR3 length is 17 residues. V was trimmed by 5 bases and J by 6 bases, leaving 23 bases between them.

The chain couples TRBV6-5 to TRBJ1-2; D unresolved. CDR3 size: 13 residues. V lost 1 base, J lost 3 bases, and 6 bases lay in between. CDR1 is MNHEY, CDR2 SVGAGI, per germline. The CDR3 nucleotides are TGTGCCAGCAGTTACTTCCGTGACTATGGCTACACCTTC. Protein product: CASSYFRDYGYTF.

The chain combines TRBV2 with TRBJ1-2, with D maybe TRBD1 (6 bases). Germline V CDR1 and CDR2: SNHLY, FYNNEI. With 5 bases removed from V and 4 bases from J, the gap between germline ends came to 14 bases. The CDR3 covers 14 residues. As DNA, the CDR3 is TGTGCCAGCAGTACCCGAGGGACAAGCTATGGCTACACCTTC. Translation gives CASSTRGTSYGYTF. The full variable domain, rest sourced from reference TRBV2 and TRBJ1-2, is EPEVTQTPSHQVTQMGQEVILRCVPISNHLYFYWYRQILGQKVEFLVSFYNNEISEKSEIFDDQFSVERPDGSNFTLKIRSTKLEDSAMYFCASSTRGTSYGYTFGSGTRLTVV.

The chain has TRBV5-4 and TRBJ2-7; 12 positions agree with TRBD1. Looked up from germline, CDR1 is SGHNT and CDR2 is YYREEE (reference sequence). The V gene end was trimmed by 3 bases and the J gene end by 6 bases; junction bases not matched to a gene: 4. The CDR3 loop spans 14 amino acids. CDR3: CASSWDRGPLEQYF. CDR3 bases: TGTGCCAGCAGCTGGGACAGGGGGCCTCTCGAGCAGTACTTC. Drawing the rest from reference TRBV5-4 and TRBJ2-7, the complete variable domain is ETGVTQSPTHLIKTRGQQVTLRCSSQSGHNTVSWYQQALGQGPQFIFQYYREEENGRGNFPPRFSGLQFPNYSSELNVNALELDDSALYLCASSWDRGPLEQYFGPGTRLTVT.